The 23 T cell receptor beta chains listed next were all sequenced from one sample in a study of shared clonotypes between healthy human individuals (dated by TCRdb to about 2020). The library was produced with the immunoSEQ multiplex PCR assay. TCRdb carries this immuneACCESS record with in-frame sequences only. Its versions omit some clonotypes, under half of them owing to an unresolved V gene in the studies checked, with the rest unexplained. This sample has 600,000 to 750,000 clones in its table, and roughly 72% of those were observed once. The ten largest account for roughly 1.8% of the sample. Sequenced material: memory CD4+ T cells sorted from blood. Per the publication, the cell subset or site label means: CD45RA-negative fraction. Receptors were obtained from a woman aged 25-40 years in good health.

The V call is TRBV28, the J call TRBJ2-7; no reliable D call. The CDR3 has 13 residues. V lost 6 bases, J lost 4 bases, and 13 bases lay in between. Per the germline V gene, CDR1 is MDHEN and CDR2 is SYDVKM. The DNA of the CDR3 is TGTGCCAGCAGGCAACCGGGTCCGTACGAGCAGTACTTC. The encoded protein is CASRQPGPYEQYF.

The J gene is TRBJ2-7, the V gene TRBV5-4, with D perhaps TRBD1 (5 bases). Trimming took off 1 base at V and 1 base at J, with 9 bases between the two ends. This CDR3 is built from 14 residues. CDR1 and CDR2 (germline): SGHNT, YYREEE (reference sequence). CDR3 amino acids: CASSLQGGSYEQYF. The CDR3, as DNA: TGTGCCAGCAGCTTGCAGGGTGGGTCCTACGAGCAGTACTTC.

This clone has just one count. The rearrangement links TRBV29-1 to TRBJ2-5, with 8 nucleotides matching TRBD1. Looked up from germline, CDR1 is SQVTM and CDR2 is ANQGSEA. V shed 5 bases and J 4 bases; nucleotides not matched to a gene: 3. CDR3 length: 12 residues. The chain's CDR3 is CSVRQGAETQYF. The CDR3 nucleotides are TGCAGCGTTCGGCAGGGGGCAGAGACCCAGTACTTC.

The CDR3 coding sequence is TGTGCCAGCAGTGGACTGGGGGCGACTAATGAAAAACTGTTTTTT. As protein: CASSGLGATNEKLFF. The rearrangement links TRBV6-1 to TRBJ1-4; a weak D match, TRBD1 (6 bases). Trimming pared 4 bases from V and 2 bases from J, leaving 11 bases between. The CDR3 is 15 residues long. CDR1 is MNHNS, CDR2 SASEGT, per germline.

The chain links TRBV5-1 to TRBJ2-1; D possibly corresponds to TRBD2 (5 bases). This CDR3 spans 13 amino acids. Germline values: CDR1 SGHRS, CDR2 YFSETQ. V lost 4 bases and J lost 7, with 12 bases in between. The CDR3 reads CASSRGSGNEQFF. In DNA form, the CDR3 reads TGCGCCAGCAGCCGGGGAAGCGGTAATGAGCAGTTCTTC.

The V call is TRBV11-2, the J call TRBJ2-5, with TRBD2 matching 14 bases. This CDR3 contains 15 residues. J was trimmed by 4 bases and V by 5 bases; bases with no gene match: 3. The germline V gene has CDR1 SGHAT and CDR2 FQNNGV. CDR3 sequence reads: CASSGGLAGVETQYF. CDR3 DNA: TGTGCCAGCAGCGGGGGACTAGCGGGAGTAGAGACCCAGTACTTC.

This clone appeared a few times. The rearrangement joins TRBV5-4 to TRBJ2-5; D not resolved. The CDR3 length is 15 residues. Germline values: CDR1 SGHNT, CDR2 YYREEE (reference sequence). The germline V and J ends were trimmed by 4 bases and 7 bases, with 20 bases remaining between them. DNA of the CDR3: TGTGCCAGCAGCGTAGCCGGTTCCTTAGGTGGGACCCAGTACTTC. Translating it yields CASSVAGSLGGTQYF.

Only one count was recorded for this clone. This chain links TRBV2 with TRBJ1-2; D remains ambiguous. The ends were cut back, 4 bases at V and 7 bases at J, with 10 bases in the middle. Germline-derived CDR1 and CDR2 are SNHLY and FYNNEI. CDR3 length: 12 amino acids. The CDR3 sequence is CASSARRLGYTF. DNA of the CDR3: TGTGCCAGCAGTGCTCGTCGCCTTGGCTACACCTTC.

This chain joins TRBV4-1 and TRBJ2-1, with D unclear. The CDR3 loop spans 14 amino acids. The germline gives CDR1 MGHRA, CDR2 YSYEKL. Trimming stripped 0 bases from V and 9 bases from J, with 12 bases between. CDR3: CASSQESRMSEQFF. The CDR3 nucleotides are TGCGCCAGCAGCCAAGAGAGTAGAATGAGTGAGCAGTTCTTC.

The chain recombines TRBV7-9 with TRBJ1-1, with D perhaps matching TRBD1 (6 bases). The germline V gene encodes CDR1 SEHNR and CDR2 FQNEAQ (reference sequence). Trimming left V 1 base short and J 6 bases short, with 9 bases between. This CDR3 contains 13 residues. CDR3 region: CASSLVGAPEAFF. CDR3 nucleotide sequence: TGTGCCAGCAGCTTAGTGGGGGCCCCTGAAGCTTTCTTT.

This clone was detected only a few times. The rearrangement links TRBV4-1 to TRBJ1-5; 7 bases map to TRBD1. V trimming: 0 bases; J trimming: 4 bases; junction bases outside the gene matches: 6. The CDR3 covers 16 residues. In germline, CDR1 is MGHRA, CDR2 YSYEKL. The CDR3 DNA reads as TGCGCCAGCAGCCAAGACGACAGGGCGTCTAATCAGCCCCAGCATTTT. As protein: CASSQDDRASNQPQHF.

The chain has TRBV5-1 and TRBJ2-1, with D uncertain. CDR3 length: 14 amino acids. The germline V gene has CDR1 SGHRS and CDR2 YFSETQ. The ends were cut back, 0 bases at V and 7 bases at J, with 11 bases in the middle. CDR3 loop: CASSLVRTRNEQFF. The DNA for the CDR3 is TGCGCCAGCAGCTTGGTGAGGACCAGGAATGAGCAGTTCTTC.

This clone was observed a few times. The V and J genes are TRBV7-8 and TRBJ1-1; D might be TRBD1 (5 bases). Trimming stripped 8 bases from V and 8 bases from J, with 15 bases between. CDR3 size: 12 residues. Germline CDR1 is SGHVS and CDR2 is FQNEAQ. The DNA for the CDR3 is TGTGCCAGCTTCAGGGTCTTTTCAGAAGCTTTCTTT. Amino acid sequence: CASFRVFSEAFF.

This clone was seen more than once but under ten times. The chain joins TRBV19 to TRBJ1-1; D is unresolved. Trimming removed 5 bases from V and 3 bases from J, with 4 bases in between. CDR1 and CDR2 from the germline V gene are LNHDA and SQIVND (reference sequence). The CDR3 spans 11 residues. CDR3 region: CASSEYTEAFF. CDR3 in DNA: TGTGCCAGTAGTGAATACACTGAAGCTTTCTTT.

As regards this clone: Other DNA sequences in this specimen translate into the identical CDR3. The gene calls are TRBV5-1 and TRBJ2-7; the D gene is possibly TRBD2 (5 bases). With 0 bases removed from V and 1 base from J, the gap between germline ends came to 11 bases. The germline CDR1 and CDR2 sequences are SGHRS and YFSETQ. The CDR3 is made up of 15 amino acids. Here the CDR3 DNA reads TGCGCCAGCAGCTTGGGAGGAGGCATATCCTACGAGCAGTACTTC. It codes for CASSLGGGISYEQYF.

This chain joins TRBV2 and TRBJ1-3, with D unclear. Trimming took 4 bases from V and 6 from J, leaving 7 bases between them. Germline V gene lookup returns CDR1 SNHLY and CDR2 FYNNEI. This CDR3 is 12 amino acids long. The CDR3 bases are TGTGCCAGCAGTGTGGACCTAAACACCATATATTTT. This encodes CASSVDLNTIYF. Using reference TRBV2 and TRBJ1-3 for the parts outside the CDR3, the full variable domain is EPEVTQTPSHQVTQMGQEVILRCVPISNHLYFYWYRQILGQKVEFLVSFYNNEISEKSEIFDDQFSVERPDGSNFTLKIRSTKLEDSAMYFCASSVDLNTIYFGEGSWLTVV.

Only one count was recorded for this clone. The CDR3 here is CATSRRQEPGETQYF. The CDR3 bases are TGTGCCACCAGCAGGAGACAGGAGCCAGGGGAGACCCAGTACTTC. The chain carries TRBV15 and TRBJ2-5; D perhaps matches TRBD1 (6 bases). Germline assignment: CDR1 LNHNV and CDR2 YYDKDF (reference sequence). The V end lost 3 bases, the J end lost 5 bases, and 16 bases lay between the germline ends. The CDR3 loop spans 15 amino acids.

The CDR3: CASSAPFYEQYF. CDR3 nucleotide sequence: TGTGCCAGCAGTGCTCCCTTTTACGAGCAGTACTTC. V gene TRBV6-6 combines with J gene TRBJ2-7; D is ambiguous. The V end was cut by 5 bases, the J end by 4 bases, with 9 bases between. The germline V gene encodes CDR1 MNHNY and CDR2 SVGAGI (reference sequence). The CDR3 is 12 amino acids.

The chain carries TRBV11-2 and TRBJ1-1; 7 bases agree with TRBD1. CDR1 and CDR2 from the germline V gene are SGHAT and FQNNGV. The CDR3 covers 12 residues. J was trimmed by 8 bases and V by 5 bases; bases with no gene match: 5. In nucleotides, the CDR3 is TGTGCCAGCAGCAAACAGGGGACCGAAGCTTTCTTT. It codes for CASSKQGTEAFF.

The chain couples TRBV5-4 to TRBJ2-3; weak D call: TRBD2 (5 bases). V lost 1 base to trimming and J lost 5 bases, with 14 bases between them. CDR1 SGHNT and CDR2 YYREEE come from the germline V gene (reference sequence). The CDR3 length is 15 residues. CDR3 coding DNA: TGTGCCAGCAGCTTGCGAGGGTATTCGGTAGATACGCAGTATTTT. Protein sequence: CASSLRGYSVDTQYF.

This clone was seen a handful of times. The CDR3 loop is CASSSKGTAYEQYF. The CDR3 region has the DNA TGTGCCAGCAGTTCAAAAGGGACAGCCTACGAGCAGTACTTC. The chain carries TRBV6-5 and TRBJ2-7; 7 nucleotides match TRBD1. J lost 2 bases, V lost 4 bases, and 5 bases had no gene match. Germline V gives CDR1 MNHEY, CDR2 SVGAGI. The CDR3 consists of 14 residues.

The CDR3 DNA follows: TGTGCCAGCAGCGACCCTTACGAGGAGGCGGCCCAGCATTTT. It translates to CASSDPYEEAAQHF. The chain carries TRBV2 and TRBJ1-5, with no clear D. Trimming shortened V by 6 bases and J by 11 bases, and 20 bases separated the two germline ends. The CDR3 runs to 14 residues. Germline-derived CDR1 and CDR2 are SNHLY and FYNNEI.

This sequence joins TRBV5-1 and TRBJ2-5; D is possibly TRBD1 (5 bases). Germline assignment: CDR1 SGHRS and CDR2 YFSETQ. Trimming stripped 2 bases from V and 5 bases from J, with 13 bases between. CDR3 length: 14 residues. This chain's CDR3 is CASSFVTGRETQYF. In DNA form, the CDR3 reads TGCGCCAGCAGCTTCGTTACAGGCCGTGAGACCCAGTACTTC. The full variable domain, with the rest looked up from reference TRBV5-1 and TRBJ2-5, is KAGVTQTPRYLIKTRGQQVTLSCSPISGHRSVSWYQQTPGQGLQFLFEYFSETQRNKGNFPGRFSGRQFSNSRSEMNVSTLELGDSALYLCASSFVTGRETQYFGPGTRLLVL.